These T cell receptor beta chains were read from a single sample in a study of PD-1 blockade in classical Hodgkin lymphoma. Using immunoSEQ multiplex PCR, the repertoire was profiled, and TCRdb retains in-frame clones only, with some absent. The table shows 25,000 to 40,000 clones, with approximately 85% occurring only once. Source: peripheral blood mononuclear cells (PBMCs), taken before the fourth cycle of nivolumab. Receptor source: a human donor with classical Hodgkin lymphoma. Each CDR3 is given with its conserved first and last residue.

v_call	j_call	cdr3_aa
TRBV27	TRBJ2-3	CASSLLRAKDTQYF
TRBV15	TRBJ2-3	CATSKGQSTDTQYF
TRBV19	TRBJ1-3	CASSMGRGLGNTIYF
TRBV5-1	TRBJ2-5	CASSRDGNQETQYF
TRBV18	TRBJ2-7	CASSPAKGSSYEQYF
TRBV5-4	TRBJ1-1	CASSSGQPVGMNTEAFF
TRBV11-2	TRBJ2-5	CASSPLREQYF
TRBV6-6	TRBJ1-2	CASSYSNTGVQGYTF
TRBV6-1	TRBJ2-5	CASSVGPETQYF
TRBV7-2	TRBJ1-2	CASSLAGGAAYGYTF
TRBV16	TRBJ2-1	CASSQRDRYPNEQFF
TRBV28	TRBJ1-2	CASSRGGRDGYTF
TRBV12-5	TRBJ1-1	CASGLVPRFSKNTEAFF
TRBV6-1	TRBJ2-3	CASSEAGTGVTDTQYF